These 25 T cell receptor beta chains were sequenced from one sample in a study of T-cell reconstitution after alpha-beta-depleted transplantation in children. The TCRbeta library incorporated unique molecular identifiers. TCRdb recomputed calls from the PCR reads with MiXCR, one row per CDR3 protein. The table records 380,000 or so distinct CDR3 sequences, less than 15% of them present only once. The material was PBMCs, obtained from the stem cell graft. These receptors originate from a human donor who donated a stem cell graft to a child with Fanconi anemia.

This clonotype was picked up many times. The chain uses TRBV6-2 or TRBV6-3 and TRBJ1-5; D not resolved. V was cut by 2 bases and J by 6 bases, with 11 bases left in between. Per germline, CDR1 MNHEY and CDR2 SVGEGT. This CDR3 contains 14 residues. The DNA for the CDR3 is TGTGCCAGCAGTTACGAGGGCTTGGGTCAGCCCCAGCATTTT. Residues: CASSYEGLGQPQHF.

The rearrangement uses TRBV4-3 and TRBJ2-1; 9 nucleotides agree with TRBD1. After removal of 1 base from V and 10 bases from J, the junction contained 14 bases not matched to a gene. CDR1 and CDR2 (germline): LGHNA, YSLEER. The CDR3 runs 17 residues. The CDR3 sequence is CASSQAPGQGPPGEQFF. The CDR3 coding sequence is TGCGCCAGCAGCCAAGCCCCCGGACAGGGGCCCCCAGGGGAGCAGTTCTTC.

The rearrangement links TRBV6-5 to TRBJ1-1; D might be TRBD1 (6 bases). The V and J ends lost 7 bases and 3 bases respectively, with 18 bases between them. This CDR3 contains 15 residues. CDR1 is MNHEY, CDR2 SVGAGI, per germline. The CDR3 bases are TGTGCCAGCATGTTTCCAGGGGTTGTGTACACTGAAGCTTTCTTT. Translating gives CASMFPGVVYTEAFF.

This clonotype appeared a few times. DNA for the CDR3: TGCGCCAGCAGCATTGCCTTGACTAGCGGGGGGGAAGAGACCCAGTACTTC. This gives the protein CASSIALTSGGEETQYF. The chain employs TRBV5-1 and TRBJ2-5; TRBD2 agrees at 14 bases. This CDR3 comprises 17 residues. Germline V lookup: CDR1 SGHRS, CDR2 YFSETQ. V lost 4 bases, J lost 3 bases, and 8 bases stayed unmatched.

The chain uses TRBV5-1 and TRBJ2-1; no reliable D call. Trimming left V 3 bases short and J 0 bases short, with 13 bases between. CDR1 and CDR2 from the germline V gene are SGHRS and YFSETQ. This CDR3 comprises 16 residues. The CDR3 bases are TGCGCCAGCAGCTACCCCGACGGAAGCTCCTACAATGAGCAGTTCTTC. Translation: CASSYPDGSSYNEQFF. Complete variable domain (other parts from reference TRBV5-1 and TRBJ2-1): KAGVTQTPRYLIKTRGQQVTLSCSPISGHRSVSWYQQTPGQGLQFLFEYFSETQRNKGNFPGRFSGRQFSNSRSEMNVSTLELGDSALYLCASSYPDGSSYNEQFFGPGTRLTVL.

This clonotype was picked up many times. DNA for the CDR3: TGTGCCAGCAGCTTGTACACCGGGGAGCTGTTTTTT. This translates into CASSLYTGELFF. The gene calls are TRBV3-1 and TRBJ2-2; D remains unclear. Germline lookup yields CDR1 LGHDT and CDR2 YNNKEL (reference sequence). Deletions cut 5 bases from V and 3 bases from J, with 4 bases between. The CDR3 is 12 amino acids. The complete variable domain, with remaining parts taken from reference TRBV3-1 and TRBJ2-2, reads DTAVSQTPKYLVTQMGNDKSIKCEQNLGHDTMYWYKQDSKKFLKIMFSYNNKELIINETVPNRFSPKSPDKAHLNLHINSLELGDSAVYFCASSLYTGELFFGEGSRLTVL.

This clonotype occurred a few times. The chain uses TRBV9 and TRBJ2-1; 8 bases fit TRBD2. Losses at the gene ends were 3 bases for V and 8 bases for J; bases not matched to a gene: 13. CDR1 is SGDLS and CDR2 is YYNGEE in the germline V gene. The CDR3 totals 16 residues. This chain's CDR3 is CASSEGGRGAPYEQFF. CDR3 in DNA: TGTGCCAGCAGCGAGGGGGGGCGGGGGGCCCCTTATGAGCAGTTCTTC.

This clonotype was found a few times. The rearrangement joins TRBV7-8 to TRBJ2-1; no reliable D call. This CDR3 is 14 amino acids long. Germline loops: CDR1 SGHVS, CDR2 FQNEAQ. The ends were cut back, 4 bases at V and 7 bases at J, with 14 bases in the middle. CDR3 nucleotide sequence: TGTGCCAGCAGCTCTCGAAGATTTCAGAATGAGCAGTTCTTC. Translation gives CASSSRRFQNEQFF.

This clonotype came up many times. This sequence joins TRBV7-2 and TRBJ2-5; 7 positions match TRBD1. The CDR3 totals 14 residues. CDR1 is SGHTA, CDR2 FQGNSA, per germline. Unmatched junction bases numbered 4, after V lost 3 bases and J lost 3 bases. CDR3 in DNA: TGTGCCAGCAGCTTTAACAGGGGAAAAGAGACCCAGTACTTC. This translates into CASSFNRGKETQYF.

CDR3 residues: CASTYGAADTQYF. The CDR3 nucleotides are TGTGCCAGCACTTACGGGGCGGCAGATACGCAGTATTTT. This chain uses TRBV27 with TRBJ2-3; D possibly uses TRBD1 or TRBD2 (5 bases each). V lost 7 bases to trimming and J lost 4 bases, with 12 bases between them. Germline V CDR1 and CDR2: MNHEY, SMNVEV (reference sequence). The length of the CDR3 is 13 residues.

Many counts were recorded for this clonotype. The chain uses TRBV3-1 and TRBJ1-3; no definite D call. The germline CDR1 and CDR2 sequences are LGHDT and YNNKEL (reference sequence). The length of the CDR3 is 17 residues. The V and J ends lost 4 bases and 0 bases respectively, with 16 bases between them. In DNA form, the CDR3 reads TGTGCCAGCAGCCGCCTTCATACCCGACTCTCTGGAAACACCATATATTTT. Translating it yields CASSRLHTRLSGNTIYF.

This clonotype has more than one count but fewer than ten. The V gene is TRBV4-1, the J gene TRBJ2-1, with TRBD2 identical over 8 bases. CDR3 length: 15 amino acids. Germline lookup yields CDR1 MGHRA and CDR2 YSYEKL. With V trimmed by 11 bases and J by 8 bases, 17 bases remained unmatched. CDR3 amino acids: CASRYRGGPMDEQFF. The CDR3 DNA reads as TGCGCCTCTCGTTACCGGGGGGGCCCTATGGATGAGCAGTTCTTC.

V and J are TRBV5-1 and TRBJ1-2, with 8 bases that match TRBD1. CDR3 length equals 15 residues. The V segment lost 0 bases and the J segment 6 bases; nucleotides outside the gene matches: 7. Germline V gene data show CDR1 as SGHRS and CDR2 as YFSETQ. This CDR3 is CASSLDTGTGNGYTF. In DNA form, the CDR3 reads TGCGCCAGCAGCTTGGATACCGGGACAGGCAATGGCTACACCTTC.

This clonotype showed up just a few times. CDR3 region: CASSLDLLSYNEQFF. The CDR3 DNA reads TGCGCCAGCAGCCTTGACTTGCTCTCCTACAATGAGCAGTTCTTC. The rearrangement links TRBV5-1 to TRBJ2-1; no clear D. The germline gives CDR1 SGHRS, CDR2 YFSETQ. The CDR3 is 15 residues long. V was trimmed by 4 bases and J by 0 bases, leaving 11 bases between them.

This clonotype was counted only a few times. The chain is built from TRBV5-4 and TRBJ2-2; D gene uncertain. Germline lookup yields CDR1 SGHNT and CDR2 YYREEE (reference sequence). CDR3 length: 14 residues. Trimming cost V 0 bases and J 6 bases, with 9 bases left between them. The chain's CDR3 is CASSLGGFSGELFF. CDR3 in DNA: TGTGCCAGCAGCTTGGGGGGATTTTCCGGGGAGCTGTTTTTT. Drawing the rest from reference TRBV5-4 and TRBJ2-2, the complete variable domain is ETGVTQSPTHLIKTRGQQVTLRCSSQSGHNTVSWYQQALGQGPQFIFQYYREEENGRGNFPPRFSGLQFPNYSSELNVNALELDDSALYLCASSLGGFSGELFFGEGSRLTVL.

This clonotype was detected ten times or more. V gene TRBV7-2 combines with J gene TRBJ1-1; possible D gene TRBD1, 5 bases. Germline values: CDR1 SGHTA, CDR2 FQGNSA. V was shortened by 1 base and J by 5 bases, with 11 bases between the two germline ends. CDR3 length: 14 residues. The CDR3 nucleotides read TGTGCCAGCAGCTTAGAGATGGGGCATACTGAAGCTTTCTTT. It specifies CASSLEMGHTEAFF. The full variable domain, in which reference TRBV7-2 and TRBJ1-1 provide the parts outside the CDR3, is GAGVSQSPSNKVTEKGKDVELRCDPISGHTALYWYRQSLGQGLEFLIYFQGNSAPDKSGLPSDRFSAERTGGSVSTLTIQRTQQEDSAVYLCASSLEMGHTEAFFGQGTRLTVV.

The sample holds a few counts of this clonotype. The chain carries TRBV29-1 and TRBJ1-5, with TRBD1 matching over 9 bases. CDR3 length: 13 amino acids. The junction had 4 bases not matched to a gene; V was cut back by 6 bases and J by 4 bases. Looked up from germline, CDR1 is SQVTM and CDR2 is ANQGSEA. The CDR3 DNA reads TGCAGCGTCCAAGACAGGGGGAATCAGCCCCAGCATTTT. Its translation: CSVQDRGNQPQHF. The variable domain in full, completed from reference TRBV29-1 and TRBJ1-5, reads SAVISQKPSRDICQRGTSLTIQCQVDSQVTMMFWYRQQPGQSLTLIATANQGSEATYESGFVIDKFPISRPNLTFSTLTVSNMSPEDSSIYLCSVQDRGNQPQHFGDGTRLSIL.

In its sample, this clonotype was seen a few times. This chain connects TRBV7-6 to TRBJ1-1; D call uncertain. This CDR3 is built from 13 residues. Germline assignment: CDR1 SGHVS and CDR2 FNYEAQ. Trimming shortened V by 2 bases and J by 8 bases, and 12 bases separated the two germline ends. The CDR3 sequence is CASSLSWGGEAFF. CDR3 nucleotides: TGTGCCAGCAGCTTATCTTGGGGAGGGGAAGCTTTCTTT.

This clonotype was found a few times. The chain uses TRBV21-1 and TRBJ2-3; TRBD1 is the table's D call and was not checked against the DNA. TRBV21-1 is tagged as a pseudogene. The CDR3 totals 20 residues. The CDR3 region is CASSFRTWTGGENGTDTQYF. The CDR3 DNA is TGTGCCAGCAGCTTCCGAACGTGGACAGGGGGTGAAAATGGCACAGATACGCAGTATTTT.

This clonotype was seen repeatedly, ten times or more. This chain joins TRBV28 and TRBJ2-7, with no clear D. This CDR3 is 11 amino acids long. Germline CDR1 is MDHEN and CDR2 is SYDVKM. Trimming left V 5 bases short and J 3 bases short, with 5 bases between. The CDR3 DNA sequence: TGTGCCAGCAGTCACCTCTACGAGCAGTACGTC. Its translation: CASSHLYEQYV.

Ten or more counts support this clonotype. This chain uses TRBV4-3 with TRBJ2-2; perhaps TRBD2 as D (5 bases). CDR3 length equals 14 residues. Germline loops: CDR1 LGHNA, CDR2 YSLEER. The germline V and J ends were trimmed by 0 bases and 6 bases, with 8 bases remaining between them. The DNA for the CDR3 is TGCGCCAGCAGCCAAGATGAGGGATCCGGGGAGCTGTTTTTT. Protein sequence: CASSQDEGSGELFF.

This clonotype occurred a few times. The V call is TRBV12-3 or TRBV12-4, the J call TRBJ1-1, with D hard to call. Trimming took 2 bases from V and 3 from J, leaving 7 bases between them. The CDR3 spans 13 residues. The CDR3 bases are TGTGCCAGCAGTTTATACCAGGACACTGAAGCTTTCTTT. This gives the protein CASSLYQDTEAFF.

With respect to this clonotype: This could be a read error, since a much larger clone is one nucleotide away. CDR3 DNA: TGTTCCAGCTCACCACCCGGACTAGCGGGTGCCAGGGATACGCAGTATTTT. It codes for CSSSPPGLAGARDTQYF. The rearrangement links TRBV18 to TRBJ2-3; 11 bases align to TRBD2. The CDR3 consists of 17 residues. CDR1 KGHSH and CDR2 LQKENI come from the germline V gene.

This clonotype was counted many times. V gene TRBV27 combines with J gene TRBJ2-3; D assignment may be TRBD1 or TRBD2 (6 bases each). There are 17 residues in the CDR3. Between the trimmed V and J ends, which lost 3 bases and 2 bases, there was a span of 18 bases. Germline loops: CDR1 MNHEY, CDR2 SMNVEV (reference sequence). CDR3 sequence reads: CASSLTSGASPTDTQYF. In DNA, the CDR3 is TGTGCCAGCAGTTTGACATCGGGGGCATCCCCCACAGATACGCAGTATTTT.

The chain is built from TRBV27 and TRBJ1-6; no clear D gene. Germline CDR1 reads MNHEY; CDR2 reads SMNVEV (reference sequence). The CDR3 spans 13 residues. V was cut by 4 bases and J by 9 bases, with 10 bases left in between. CDR3 sequence reads: CASSSVTVSPLHF. In nucleotides, the CDR3 is TGTGCCAGCAGTTCCGTAACGGTTTCACCCCTCCACTTT.